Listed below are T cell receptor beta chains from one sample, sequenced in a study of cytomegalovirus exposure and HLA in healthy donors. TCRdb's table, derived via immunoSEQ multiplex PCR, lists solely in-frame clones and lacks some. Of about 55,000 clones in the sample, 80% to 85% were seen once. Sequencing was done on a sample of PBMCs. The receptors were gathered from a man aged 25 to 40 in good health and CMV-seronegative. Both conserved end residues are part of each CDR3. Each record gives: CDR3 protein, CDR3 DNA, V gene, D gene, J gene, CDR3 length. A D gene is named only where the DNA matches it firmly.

CDR3aa: CAWGGTGVGETQYF
CDR3nt: TGTGCCTGGGGGGGGACAGGGGTTGGGGAGACCCAGTACTTC
v_gene: TRBV30
d_gene: TRBD1
j_gene: TRBJ2-5
len: 14

CDR3aa: CASSFLNRDNQPQHF
CDR3nt: TGTGCCAGCAGTTTCCTTAACAGGGACAATCAGCCCCAGCATTTT
v_gene: TRBV28
d_gene: NA
j_gene: TRBJ1-5
len: 15

CDR3aa: CASTSQERTGVVEQFF
CDR3nt: TGTGCCAGCACCTCACAAGAGAGGACAGGGGTGGTTGAGCAGTTCTTC
v_gene: TRBV27
d_gene: TRBD1
j_gene: TRBJ2-1
len: 16

CDR3aa: CASIARSGGFRNNEQFF
CDR3nt: TGTGCCAGCATAGCCCGAAGCGGGGGGTTCCGAAACAATGAGCAGTTCTTC
v_gene: TRBV28
d_gene: TRBD2
j_gene: TRBJ2-1
len: 17

CDR3aa: CASSQDRLAGLNSNAETQYF
CDR3nt: TGTGCCAGCAGCCAAGATAGGCTAGCGGGACTGAACTCGAACGCAGAGACCCAGTACTTC
v_gene: TRBV4-2
d_gene: TRBD2
j_gene: TRBJ2-5
len: 20

CDR3aa: CASSVDRTAGELFF
CDR3nt: TGTGCCAGCAGCGTGGACAGGACTGCCGGGGAGCTGTTTTTT
v_gene: TRBV9
d_gene: TRBD1
j_gene: TRBJ2-2
len: 14

CDR3aa: CASSLEASGRMATWNEQFF
CDR3nt: TGTGCCAGCAGCTTAGAGGCTAGCGGGAGGATGGCTACGTGGAATGAGCAGTTCTTC
v_gene: TRBV11-2
d_gene: TRBD2
j_gene: TRBJ2-1
len: 19

CDR3aa: CASSRQGWDTEAFF
CDR3nt: TGTGCCAGCAGCCGACAGGGATGGGACACTGAAGCTTTCTTT
v_gene: TRBV5-6
d_gene: TRBD1
j_gene: TRBJ1-1
len: 14

CDR3aa: CASRPGTGRNTEAFF
CDR3nt: TGTGCCAGCAGACCCGGGACAGGGAGGAACACTGAAGCTTTCTTT
v_gene: TRBV7-8
d_gene: TRBD1
j_gene: TRBJ1-1
len: 15

CDR3aa: CASGLARQGALRREASSTDTQYF
CDR3nt: TGTGCTAGTGGTTTGGCCAGACAGGGGGCTTTGCGGAGGGAGGCGTCTAGCACAGATACGCAGTATTTT
v_gene: TRBV12-5
d_gene: TRBD1
j_gene: TRBJ2-3
len: 23

CDR3aa: CASRPTETIYGYTF
CDR3nt: TGTGCCAGCAGACCGACAGAGACGATCTATGGCTACACCTTC
v_gene: TRBV2
d_gene: NA
j_gene: TRBJ1-2
len: 14

CDR3aa: CASSLEGAVYGYTF
CDR3nt: TGCGCCAGCAGCTTGGAGGGGGCCGTCTATGGCTACACCTTC
v_gene: TRBV5-1
d_gene: TRBD1
j_gene: TRBJ1-2
len: 14

CDR3aa: CASRLAGNEDEQFF
CDR3nt: TGTGCCAGCCGACTAGCGGGAAACGAAGATGAGCAGTTCTTC
v_gene: TRBV19
d_gene: TRBD2
j_gene: TRBJ2-1
len: 14

CDR3aa: CASSSSHPGGIRDGYTF
CDR3nt: TGTGCCAGCAGTTCCTCCCATCCAGGGGGCATCAGGGATGGCTACACCTTC
v_gene: TRBV28
d_gene: TRBD1
j_gene: TRBJ1-2
len: 17

CDR3aa: CASSHGQGVGYGYTF
CDR3nt: TGTGCCAGCAGCCACGGACAGGGAGTTGGCTATGGCTACACCTTC
v_gene: TRBV5-4
d_gene: TRBD1
j_gene: TRBJ1-2
len: 15